The clone carrying this T cell receptor beta chain has a count of ten or more. CDR1 SGHRS and CDR2 YFSETQ come from the germline V gene. V shed 1 base and J shed 2 bases, with 13 bases lying between them. The CDR3 is made up of 16 amino acids. Unique molecular identifiers featured in how the TCRbeta library was prepared. TCRdb used MiXCR to reprocess the PCR reads, holding one entry per CDR3 protein. Of 200,000 to 300,000 distinct CDR3 sequences in the sample, around 11% are singletons; the top ten hold about 2.4%. This sample was taken from a study of T-cell reconstitution after alpha-beta-depleted transplantation in children.

Source: PBMCs from the stem cell graft donor, taken from the stem cell graft. The chain couples TRBV5-1 to TRBJ1-3, with D possibly matching TRBD1 (6 bases). The clonotype was recovered from a human donor who donated a stem cell graft to a child with acute lymphoblastic leukemia. CDR3 in amino acids: CASSLSGASAGNTIYF. CDR3 coding DNA: TGCGCCAGCAGCTTGTCGGGGGCCTCAGCTGGAAACACCATATATTTT.